The entry that follows covers one T cell receptor (beta chain) sequence. Some clones are missing from TCRdb's copy, which holds only in-frame ones; the method was immunoSEQ multiplex PCR. The sample lists fewer than 95,000 clones, roughly 90% seen once, with about 0.25% in the top ten. The CDR3 is 15 residues long. Trimming removed 0 bases at V and 0 bases at J, with 10 bases between. The germline gives CDR1 SGHRS, CDR2 YFSETQ. This sample was included in a study of technical replicates of blood from a few donors. This sequence was found in a human donor in good health. This chain uses TRBV5-1 with TRBJ2-7; D gene unclear. Sequencing was done on a sample of T cells isolated from PBMCs. In DNA, the CDR3 is TGCGCCAGCAGCTTGGACCCCAACTACTCCTACGAGCAGTACTTC. Protein: CASSLDPNYSYEQYF.